The following is a T cell receptor (beta chain) sequence with its context. The antigen is undetermined. The data were taken from a study of shared clonotypes between healthy human individuals. Sequencing was performed with immunoSEQ multiplex PCR; in TCRdb, only in-frame clones are kept and a portion is missing. The sample has 450,000 to 500,000 clones; almost 80% are singletons. Study-level points and caveats: The diversity represented, both genetic and in exposure history, was limited by few donors.

Germline lookup yields CDR1 WSHSY and CDR2 SAAADI. The length of the CDR3 is 14 residues. V lost 10 bases and J 2 bases, leaving 14 bases between the germline ends. The rearrangement links TRBV10-2 to TRBJ2-2; D unresolved. The TCR sequence derives from a woman between 40 and 55 years old in good health. Some clones in this sample may be carry-over from other donors' samples. Sequenced material: PBMCs. CDR3 in DNA: TGCGCCATTAAACCCAGTATCAACACCGGGGAGCTGTTTTTT. This translates into CAIKPSINTGELFF.